This TCR beta chain derives from a study of blood T cell repertoires in COVID-19. Profiled with immunoSEQ multiplex PCR; TCRdb holds only in-frame clones, not every one. This table holds roughly 430,000 clones, over 75% found once. Looked up from germline, CDR1 is SGDLS and CDR2 is YYNGEE. The CDR3 spans 15 residues. Trimming left V 0 bases short and J 3 bases short, with 10 bases between. The TCR comes from a woman aged 40 to 55 with acute COVID-19. The sample was PBMCs or T cells enriched from blood (not recorded which). The V call is TRBV9, the J call TRBJ1-3; D ambiguous. The CDR3 nucleotides read TGTGCCAGCAGCGTAGTTCAAACGGTTGGAAACACCATATATTTT. Its translation is CASSVVQTVGNTIYF. Based on the CDR3 plus reference TRBV9 and TRBJ1-3, the full variable domain is DSGVTQTPKHLITATGQRVTLRCSPRSGDLSVYWYQQSLDQGLQFLIQYYNGEERAKGNILERFSAQQFPDLHSELNLSSLELGDSALYFCASSVVQTVGNTIYFGEGSWLTVV.